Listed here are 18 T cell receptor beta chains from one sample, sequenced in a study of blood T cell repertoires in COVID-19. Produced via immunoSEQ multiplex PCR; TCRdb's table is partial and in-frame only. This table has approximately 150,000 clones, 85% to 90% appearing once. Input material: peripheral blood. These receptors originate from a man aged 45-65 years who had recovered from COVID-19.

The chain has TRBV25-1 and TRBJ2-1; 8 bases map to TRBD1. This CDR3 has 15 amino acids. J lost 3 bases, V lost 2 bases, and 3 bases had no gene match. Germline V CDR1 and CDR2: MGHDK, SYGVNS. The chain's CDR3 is CASSEAGGGYNEQFF. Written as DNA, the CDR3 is TGTGCCAGCAGTGAAGCAGGGGGCGGCTACAATGAGCAGTTCTTC.

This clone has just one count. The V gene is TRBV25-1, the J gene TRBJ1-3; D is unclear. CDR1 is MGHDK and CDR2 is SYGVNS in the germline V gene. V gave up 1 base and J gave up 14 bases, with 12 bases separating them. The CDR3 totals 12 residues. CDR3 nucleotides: TGTGCCAGCAGTGAATCGGCCCTGGGCTTATATTTT. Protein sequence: CASSESALGLYF.

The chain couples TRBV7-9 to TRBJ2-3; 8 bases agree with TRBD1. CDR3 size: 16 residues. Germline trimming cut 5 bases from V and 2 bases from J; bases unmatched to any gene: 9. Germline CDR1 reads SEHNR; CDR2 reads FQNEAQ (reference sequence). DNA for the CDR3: TGTGCCAGCAGCCCCTGGGACAGGTGGGACACAGATACGCAGTATTTT. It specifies CASSPWDRWDTDTQYF.

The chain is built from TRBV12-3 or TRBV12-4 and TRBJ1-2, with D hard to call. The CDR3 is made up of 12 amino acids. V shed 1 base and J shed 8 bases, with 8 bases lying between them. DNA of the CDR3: TGTGCCAGCAGTTTAGTTACAACGGGCTACACCTTC. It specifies CASSLVTTGYTF.

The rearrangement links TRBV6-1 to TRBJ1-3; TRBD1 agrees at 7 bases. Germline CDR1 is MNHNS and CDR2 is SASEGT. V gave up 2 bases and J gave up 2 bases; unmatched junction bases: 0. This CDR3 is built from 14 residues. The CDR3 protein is CASSEQGAGNTIYF. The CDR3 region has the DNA TGTGCCAGCAGTGAACAGGGGGCTGGAAACACCATATATTTT.

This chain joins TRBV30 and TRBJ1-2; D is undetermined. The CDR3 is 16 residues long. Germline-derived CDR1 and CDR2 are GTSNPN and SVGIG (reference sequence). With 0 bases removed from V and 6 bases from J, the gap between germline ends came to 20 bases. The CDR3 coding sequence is TGTGCCTGGAGTGTAAACTCACCGTCCGGGGTGAATGGCTACACCTTC. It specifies CAWSVNSPSGVNGYTF.

In DNA form, the CDR3 reads TGTGCCATCAGCCAGACAGGCACAGATACGCAGTATTTT. As protein: CAISQTGTDTQYF. The chain joins TRBV10-3 to TRBJ2-3, with D maybe TRBD1 (5 bases). The V gene's germline CDR1 is ENHRY and CDR2 SYGVKD. Between the trimmed V and J ends, which lost 6 bases and 1 base, there was a span of 8 bases. This CDR3 comprises 13 residues.

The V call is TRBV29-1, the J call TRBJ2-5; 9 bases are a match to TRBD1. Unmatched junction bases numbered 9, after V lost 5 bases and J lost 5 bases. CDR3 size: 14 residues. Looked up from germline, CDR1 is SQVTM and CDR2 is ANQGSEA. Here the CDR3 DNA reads TGCAGCGTTACTCCGGGACAGGGCAGGGAGACCCAGTACTTC. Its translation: CSVTPGQGRETQYF.

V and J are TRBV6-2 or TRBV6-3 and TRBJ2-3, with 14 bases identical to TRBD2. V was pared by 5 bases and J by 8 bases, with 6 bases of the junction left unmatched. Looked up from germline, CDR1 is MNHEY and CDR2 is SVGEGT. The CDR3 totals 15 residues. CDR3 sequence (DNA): TGTGCCAGCAGTGAGACTAGCGGGGGGGCCGGTACGCAGTATTTT. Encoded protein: CASSETSGGAGTQYF.

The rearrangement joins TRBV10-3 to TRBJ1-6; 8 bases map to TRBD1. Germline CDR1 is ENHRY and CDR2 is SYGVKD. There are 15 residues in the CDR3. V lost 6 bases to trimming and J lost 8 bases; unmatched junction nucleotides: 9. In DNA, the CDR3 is TGTGCCATCAGAGGACAGGGAATTGGGCATTCACCCCTCCACTTT. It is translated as CAIRGQGIGHSPLHF.

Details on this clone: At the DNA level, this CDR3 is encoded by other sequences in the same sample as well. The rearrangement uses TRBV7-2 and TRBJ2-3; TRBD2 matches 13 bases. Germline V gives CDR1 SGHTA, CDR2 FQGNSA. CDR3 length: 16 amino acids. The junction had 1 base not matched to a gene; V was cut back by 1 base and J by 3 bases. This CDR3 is CASSLGLAGGTDTQYF. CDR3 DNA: TGTGCCAGCAGCTTAGGACTAGCGGGGGGAACAGATACGCAGTATTTT.

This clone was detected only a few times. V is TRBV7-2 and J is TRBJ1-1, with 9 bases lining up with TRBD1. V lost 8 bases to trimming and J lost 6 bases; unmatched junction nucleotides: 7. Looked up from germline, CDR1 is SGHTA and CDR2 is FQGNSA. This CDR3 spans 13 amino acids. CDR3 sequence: CASGDRGFSEAFF. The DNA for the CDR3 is TGTGCCAGCGGAGACAGGGGGTTTTCTGAAGCTTTCTTT.

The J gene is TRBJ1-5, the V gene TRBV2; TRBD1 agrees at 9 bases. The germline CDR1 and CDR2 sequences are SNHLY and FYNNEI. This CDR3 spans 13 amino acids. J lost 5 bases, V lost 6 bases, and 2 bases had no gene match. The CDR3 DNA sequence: TGTGCCAGCAGGGGACAGGGAGATCAGCCCCAGCATTTT. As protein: CASRGQGDQPQHF.

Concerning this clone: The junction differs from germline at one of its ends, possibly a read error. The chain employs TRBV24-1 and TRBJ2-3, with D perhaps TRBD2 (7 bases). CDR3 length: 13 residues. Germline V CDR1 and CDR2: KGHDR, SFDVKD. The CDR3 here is CATKGGGTDTQYF. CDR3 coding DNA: TGTGCCACCAAGGGGGGGGGCACCGATACGCAGTATTTT.

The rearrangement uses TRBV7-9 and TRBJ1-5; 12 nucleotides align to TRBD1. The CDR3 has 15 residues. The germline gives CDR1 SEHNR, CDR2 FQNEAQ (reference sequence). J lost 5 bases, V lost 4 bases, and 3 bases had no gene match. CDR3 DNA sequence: TGTGCCAGCAGCTCGGGACAGGGGGCGTATCAGCCCCAGCATTTT. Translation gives CASSSGQGAYQPQHF.

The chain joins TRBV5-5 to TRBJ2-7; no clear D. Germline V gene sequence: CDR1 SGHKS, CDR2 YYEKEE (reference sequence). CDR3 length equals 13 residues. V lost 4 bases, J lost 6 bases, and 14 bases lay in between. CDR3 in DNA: TGTGCCAGCAGCCTGGAATGGAGTTTCGAGCAGTACTTC. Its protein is CASSLEWSFEQYF.

CDR3 coding DNA: TGTGCCAGCAGCCAGGGGCCGAATCAGCCCCAGCATTTT. This sequence encodes CASSQGPNQPQHF. The J gene is TRBJ1-5, the V gene TRBV7-2; TRBD1 might be the D (6 bases). V lost 5 bases to trimming and J lost 4 bases, with 9 bases between them. The length of the CDR3 is 13 residues. Germline loops: CDR1 SGHTA, CDR2 FQGNSA. Full variable domain (remainder filled in from reference TRBV7-2 and TRBJ1-5): GAGVSQSPSNKVTEKGKDVELRCDPISGHTALYWYRQSLGQGLEFLIYFQGNSAPDKSGLPSDRFSAERTGGSVSTLTIQRTQQEDSAVYLCASSQGPNQPQHFGDGTRLSIL.

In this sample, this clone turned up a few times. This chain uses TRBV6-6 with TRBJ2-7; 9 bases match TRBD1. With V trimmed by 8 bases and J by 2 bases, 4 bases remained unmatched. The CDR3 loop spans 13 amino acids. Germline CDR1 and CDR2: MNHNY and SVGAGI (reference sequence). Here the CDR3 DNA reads TGTGCCAGCGCCCGGGACAGGGCCTACGAGCAGTACTTC. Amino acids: CASARDRAYEQYF.